Listed below are T cell receptor beta chains from one sample, sequenced in a study of T cell repertoires in cytomegalovirus infection. These TCRs are of unknown antigen specificity. TCRdb ran MiXCR on the reads and lists one entry per CDR3 protein. The sample lists fewer than 950,000 distinct CDR3 sequences, 32% occurring once. The sequencing here drew on cultured CD8+ T cells from PBMCs, taken from culture after CMV antigen stimulation. The receptors come from a human donor in good health (CMV status not recorded). Some clones in this sample may be carry-over from other donors' samples. CDR3s include the opening cysteine and the closing phenylalanine or tryptophan. D genes are given only for firm matches. Size is stated for part of the rows, as once, few or many counts, or as a class when the clone is expanded.

clone_size d_call j_call v_call cdr3_length cdr3_nt cdr3_aa
NA NA TRBJ1-5 TRBV27 15 TGTGCCAGCAGTTCGGCTGGGCGAGGCAATCAGCCCCAGCATTTT CASSSAGRGNQPQHF
NA TRBD2 TRBJ2-7 TRBV7-8 18 TGTGCCAGCAACTCAGCCGGGACTAGAGGATTAAGCTCCTACGAGCAGTACTTC CASNSAGTRGLSSYEQYF
few TRBD1 TRBJ2-2 TRBV11-2 16 TGTGCCAGCAGCTTAGGGGTACAGGGGGCTCCCGGGGAGCTGTTTTTT CASSLGVQGAPGELFF
NA TRBD1 TRBJ2-7 TRBV7-9 15 TGTGCCAGCACCTCTACCCGGGGACAGGGTTACGAGCAGTACTTC CASTSTRGQGYEQYF
NA TRBD1 TRBJ2-1 TRBV20-1 16 TGCAGTGCTAAGTCTAGGGGGACAGGGTCCTACAATGAGCAGTTCTTC CSAKSRGTGSYNEQFF
NA NA TRBJ2-1 TRBV11-2 14 TGTGCCAGCAACCCACAGGGCTCCTACAATGAGCAGTTCTTC CASNPQGSYNEQFF
many NA TRBJ2-7 TRBV7-6 14 TGTGCCAGCAGCTTAGAGCCGGGGGCCTACGAGCAGTACTTC CASSLEPGAYEQYF
many NA TRBJ1-2 TRBV4-1 14 TGCGCCAGCAGCCAAGTCGGGGCTCACTATGGCTACACCTTC CASSQVGAHYGYTF
many NA TRBJ2-3 TRBV12-3/TRBV12-4 14 TGTGCCAGCAGCTTAAGTGGGGGCCCAGATACGCAGTATTTT CASSLSGGPDTQYF
NA NA TRBJ1-5 TRBV24-1 14 TGTGCCACCAGTGAAGGGGACAGCAATCAGCCCCAGCATTTT CATSEGDSNQPQHF
NA NA TRBJ2-5 TRBV25-1 14 TGTGCCAGCAGTGAAGGGATAAGGAGGGAGACCCAGTACTTC CASSEGIRRETQYF
many NA TRBJ2-7 TRBV7-8 16 TGTGCCAGCAGCCCAGCGATCCGGGAAAGGCACCACGAGCAGTACTTC CASSPAIRERHHEQYF
NA TRBD2 TRBJ2-4 TRBV7-3 16 TGTGCCAGCAGCATCCGGAACCCGAGGCGGGGGGACATTCAGTACTTC CASSIRNPRRGDIQYF
few NA TRBJ2-6 TRBV6-2/TRBV6-3 12 TGTGCCAGCAGTTACTCGTTTAACGTCCTGACTTTC CASSYSFNVLTF
NA NA TRBJ1-5 TRBV20-1 16 TGCAGTGCTTCCCTCTACCCCGGCGGGGACAATCAGCCCCAGCATTTT CSASLYPGGDNQPQHF
NA NA TRBJ1-1 TRBV28 16 TGTGCCAGCAGCAATACCCTAGCACAGGAGAACACTGAAGCTTTCTTT CASSNTLAQENTEAFF
NA NA TRBJ1-1 TRBV5-1 15 TGCGCCAGCTATCCCAGGCTCCTGAAGAACACTGAAGCTTTCTTT CASYPRLLKNTEAFF
NA NA TRBJ2-2 TRBV19 15 TGTGCCAGTAGTCCGTGGGCCTCGAACACCGGGGAGCTGTTTTTT CASSPWASNTGELFF
many NA TRBJ2-2 TRBV7-2 14 TGTGCCAGCAGCTTAGGAGGTGACGGCGGGGAGCTGTTTTTT CASSLGGDGGELFF
few NA TRBJ1-2 TRBV5-4 16 TGTGCCAGCAGCGCAGGAACGGGACCTGACTTCTATGGCTACACCTTC CASSAGTGPDFYGYTF
NA NA TRBJ1-2 TRBV7-9 14 TGTGCCAGCAGCTTAGATTACAGAAACTATGGCTACACCTTC CASSLDYRNYGYTF
NA TRBD1 TRBJ2-5 TRBV25-1 17 TGTGCCAGCAGTTCTCACGGGGGGACAGGGCTTTTGGAGACCCAGTACTTC CASSSHGGTGLLETQYF
NA TRBD1 TRBJ1-5 TRBV7-2 14 TGTGTCAGCAGCTTTGGACAGGACAATCAGCCCCAGCATTTT CVSSFGQDNQPQHF
many TRBD2 TRBJ2-1 TRBV7-2 15 TGTGCCAGCAGCTCACTAGCGGGGGGGCTGAATGAGCAGTTCTTC CASSSLAGGLNEQFF
few TRBD2 TRBJ2-2 TRBV6-5 17 TGTGCCAGCAGTTACTCGTTGGGGGGGGCGAACACCGGGGAGCTGTTTTTT CASSYSLGGANTGELFF
few TRBD1 TRBJ2-3 TRBV28 14 TGTGCCAGCAGCGAGGACAGGAACACAGATACGCAGTATTTT CASSEDRNTDTQYF
many TRBD1 TRBJ2-6 TRBV7-8 20 TGTGCCAGCAGCTTAGTCGTTTGGGACAGAGCTTCCTCTGGGGCCAACGTCCTGACTTTC CASSLVVWDRASSGANVLTF
many NA TRBJ1-6 TRBV15 16 TGTGCCACCAGCAGAGGTACGGGACAAAATAATTCACCCCTCCACTTT CATSRGTGQNNSPLHF
NA NA TRBJ2-4 TRBV10-1 14 TGCGCCAGCAGTGATCCGGGACTTAAAAACATTCAGTACTTC CASSDPGLKNIQYF
few NA TRBJ1-1 TRBV6-5 14 TGTGCCAGCAGACGACACGAGATGAACACTGAAGCTTTCTTT CASRRHEMNTEAFF
NA TRBD1 TRBJ1-1 TRBV27 14 TGTGCCAACAGTGCCCTCAGGGGGTGGTCTGAAGCTTTCTTT CANSALRGWSEAFF
many TRBD2 TRBJ2-5 TRBV7-9 17 TGTGCCAGCAGCTTGCCAGCGGGGGGCCCAAATGGAGAGACCCAGTACTTC CASSLPAGGPNGETQYF
few TRBD2 TRBJ2-7 TRBV12-3/TRBV12-4 15 TGTGCCAGCAGTCAGACTAGCGGGGTTAACTACGAGCAGTACTTC CASSQTSGVNYEQYF
NA NA TRBJ1-2 TRBV27 14 TGTGCCAGCAGTTTAGCCTCGGGCGGGGATGGCTACACCTTC CASSLASGGDGYTF
few TRBD1 TRBJ1-2 TRBV7-9 18 TGTGCCAGCAGCTTATCGTCCCCCGACAGGGCGGGGAACTATGGCTACACCTTC CASSLSSPDRAGNYGYTF
few NA TRBJ2-3 TRBV4-1 14 TGCGCCAGCAGCCAAGACCGCGCTTCAGATACGCAGTATTTT CASSQDRASDTQYF
NA NA TRBJ1-2 TRBV27 16 TGTGCCAGCAGTTTTTTTGGAGGGACCATCAACTATGGCTACACCTTC CASSFFGGTINYGYTF
few NA TRBJ2-2 TRBV10-3 16 TGTGCCATCAGAGTAGGGATAGGGACGAACACCGGGGAGCTGTTTTTT CAIRVGIGTNTGELFF
NA TRBD1 TRBJ2-2 TRBV7-3 15 TGTGCCAGCAGCTCGGACAGGGCCGACACCGGGGAGCTGTTTTTT CASSSDRADTGELFF
NA TRBD1 TRBJ1-1 TRBV2 14 TGTGCCAGGTGGGACAGGGGGCGAGACACTGAAGCTTTCTTT CARWDRGRDTEAFF
many NA TRBJ2-1 TRBV10-3 16 TGTGCCATCAGTGAGTCACAGGGATCGGCCTACAATGAGCAGTTCTTC CAISESQGSAYNEQFF
NA NA TRBJ1-4 TRBV12-3/TRBV12-4 16 TGTACCAGCACCCCTCCGGGTTATAGTCCTCGTGAAAAACTGTTTTTT CTSTPPGYSPREKLFF
NA NA TRBJ1-4 TRBV7-9 14 TGTGCCAGCAGCTTAGGGACAGATAATGAAAAACTGTTTTTT CASSLGTDNEKLFF
many NA TRBJ1-2 TRBV7-2 19 TGTGCCAGCAGCCCCAAACCGGGGGGACACGGGGGGGACCCATATGGCTACACCTTC CASSPKPGGHGGDPYGYTF
few NA TRBJ2-4 TRBV13 13 TGTGCCAGCAGCTTAGAGGGTGGGGACATTCAGTACTTC CASSLEGGDIQYF
NA TRBD2 TRBJ2-2 TRBV29-1 15 TGCAGCGTTGAAAGGCTAGCGGGGAACACCGGGGAGCTGTTTTTT CSVERLAGNTGELFF
many TRBD1 TRBJ2-1 TRBV7-4 15 TGTGCCAGCAGCTGCGACAGGGGGGAGTACAATGAGCAGTTCTTC CASSCDRGEYNEQFF
few NA TRBJ2-2 TRBV7-6 12 TGTGCCAGCAGCGAATTGGGCGGGGAGCTGTTTTTT CASSELGGELFF
few NA TRBJ1-1 TRBV5-1 17 TGCGCCAGCAGCTTGGCGGCAGGGTGGTATGTGGACACTGAAGCTTTCTTT CASSLAAGWYVDTEAFF
few NA TRBJ2-7 TRBV13 13 TGTGCCAGCAGCCTAAGAGGGGAGTACGAGCAGTACTTC CASSLRGEYEQYF
NA NA TRBJ1-2 TRBV28 14 TGTGCCAGCAGTTTTTCCAGGGGCAACTATGGCTACACCTTC CASSFSRGNYGYTF
many NA TRBJ2-6 TRBV7-6 17 TGTGCCAGCAGCTTAGGACTCAGGGGCTCTGGGGCCAACGTCCTGACTTTC CASSLGLRGSGANVLTF
few NA TRBJ1-1 TRBV7-9 12 TGTGCCAGCACCCCGGGGGGGGTGGAAGCTTTCTTT CASTPGGVEAFF
few TRBD1 TRBJ1-1 TRBV5-1 15 TGCGCCAGCAGCTTGGAGTCAGGGGGAGGTACTGAAGCTTTCTTT CASSLESGGGTEAFF
NA TRBD1 TRBJ1-2 TRBV7-2 16 TGTACCAGCAGCTTACCCTTACAGGGGGTGGACTATGGCTACACCTTC CTSSLPLQGVDYGYTF
few TRBD1 TRBJ1-2 TRBV2 13 TGTGCCATCGTACAGGGGGCCAACTATGGCTACACCTTC CAIVQGANYGYTF
few NA TRBJ2-3 TRBV6-5 15 TGTGCCAGCAGTTACAGGGCCAGAAGCACAGATACGCAGTATTTT CASSYRARSTDTQYF
NA NA TRBJ2-1 TRBV7-3 13 TGTGCCAGCAGCTCCGATTCCGGCAATGAGCAGTTCTTC CASSSDSGNEQFF